This is a list of T cell receptor beta chains from one sample in a study of cytomegalovirus exposure and HLA in healthy donors. Assay: immunoSEQ multiplex PCR; the TCRdb copy retains only in-frame clones and omits some. In the table there are 100,000 to 150,000 clones, about 88% of which are singletons. Sequencing was performed on PBMCs. These receptors originate from a young woman in good health and CMV-seronegative. Each CDR3 is given with its conserved first and last residue. The D gene is left open where the match is weak. A clone size is listed for some rows: how often the clone was seen (once, few, many), or a class if it is expanded.

j_gene	d_gene	abundance	v_gene	CDR3aa	CDR3nt
TRBJ2-1	TRBD2	-	TRBV7-9	CASPTSGLLNEQFF	TGTGCCAGCCCGACTAGCGGGCTCCTAAATGAGCAGTTCTTC
TRBJ2-1	-	-	TRBV7-9	CASSLSPDNEQFF	TGTGCCAGCAGCTTATCGCCAGACAATGAGCAGTTCTTC
TRBJ1-2	TRBD1	-	TRBV27	CASKRGLGGYTF	TGTGCCAGCAAGAGGGGGCTAGGAGGCTACACCTTC
TRBJ2-5	-	-	TRBV5-8	CASTLGLQYQETQYF	TGTGCCAGCACGTTGGGACTCCAGTACCAAGAGACCCAGTACTTC
TRBJ2-1	TRBD2	-	TRBV6-6	CASTNSGRDNEQFF	TGTGCCAGCACTAATAGCGGGAGAGACAATGAGCAGTTCTTC
TRBJ1-1	-	-	TRBV4-2	CASSQDGHRGGNTEAFF	TGTGCCAGCAGCCAAGATGGTCATCGAGGGGGAAACACTGAAGCTTTCTTT
TRBJ2-2	TRBD1	-	TRBV5-6	CASSSDRGVRGTGELFF	TGTGCCAGCAGCTCGGACAGGGGCGTCCGGGGCACCGGGGAGCTGTTTTTT
TRBJ2-1	TRBD2	-	TRBV7-2	CASSLGPGGSYNEQFF	TGTGCCAGCAGCTTAGGTCCGGGGGGCTCCTACAATGAGCAGTTCTTC
TRBJ1-5	-	-	TRBV6-1	CASSEGGGNQPQHF	TGTGCCAGCAGTGAAGGAGGAGGCAATCAGCCCCAGCATTTT
TRBJ1-2	TRBD1	-	TRBV9	CASSVGQGVGYTF	TGTGCCAGCAGCGTGGGACAGGGGGTCGGCTACACCTTC
TRBJ2-3	TRBD1	-	TRBV29-1	CSVERTGVRTDTQYF	TGCAGCGTTGAAAGGACAGGGGTGCGGACAGATACGCAGTATTTT
TRBJ2-1	-	-	TRBV30	CAWCRGREYEQFF	TGTGCCTGGTGCCGGGGTAGGGAATATGAGCAGTTCTTC
TRBJ2-1	TRBD2	-	TRBV28	CASRWTSGANNEQFF	TGTGCCAGCAGATGGACTAGCGGGGCAAACAATGAGCAGTTCTTC
TRBJ2-3	-	-	TRBV4-1	CASSQGGLEDTQYF	TGCGCCAGCAGCCAAGGCGGGCTGGAAGATACGCAGTATTTT
TRBJ2-3	-	-	TRBV6-5	CASRRDTQYF	TGTGCCAGCCGGCGGGATACGCAGTATTTT
TRBJ1-2	TRBD1	-	TRBV28	CASSLRGTGYGYTF	TGTGCCAGCAGTTTACGGGGGACAGGGTATGGCTACACCTTC
TRBJ1-3	TRBD1	-	TRBV2	CASTERGLGNTIYF	TGTGCCAGCACCGAGAGGGGGCTAGGAAACACCATATATTTT
TRBJ1-5	TRBD1	-	TRBV6-5	CASSRQGGNQPQHF	TGTGCCAGCAGCCGACAGGGGGGAAATCAGCCCCAGCATTTT
TRBJ2-3	TRBD2	-	TRBV18	CASSKASGGSTDTQYF	TGTGCCAGCTCAAAAGCTAGCGGGGGTAGCACAGATACGCAGTATTTT
TRBJ2-2	TRBD1	-	TRBV2	CASSLDRVDTGELFF	TGTGCCAGCAGTTTGGACAGGGTGGACACCGGGGAGCTGTTTTTT
TRBJ2-1	TRBD1	-	TRBV6-1	CASREGTGMNQFF	TGTGCCAGCAGGGAGGGGACAGGGATGAACCAGTTCTTC
TRBJ2-1	-	few	TRBV6-4	CASSVGTSDYNEQFF	TGTGCCAGCAGTGTGGGGACTTCGGATTACAATGAGCAGTTCTTC
TRBJ1-2	TRBD1	-	TRBV7-2	CASSLQALTGGASPHGYTF	TGTGCCAGCAGCTTACAAGCGTTAACAGGGGGCGCATCACCGCATGGCTACACCTTC
TRBJ1-2	-	-	TRBV5-1	CASSLADPSYGYTF	TGCGCCAGCAGCTTGGCAGATCCTTCCTATGGCTACACCTTC
TRBJ2-5	TRBD2	-	TRBV30	CAWDTPGTSGIYGQETQYF	TGTGCCTGGGACACTCCCGGGACTAGCGGGATTTATGGGCAAGAGACCCAGTACTTC
TRBJ1-2	-	-	TRBV5-1	CASSPTAGADHYGYTF	TGCGCCAGCAGCCCGACGGCGGGGGCGGACCACTATGGCTACACCTTC
TRBJ1-5	TRBD1	once	TRBV18	CASSPQGQLYSNQPQHF	TGTGCCAGCTCACCACAGGGACAGCTTTATAGCAATCAGCCCCAGCATTTT
TRBJ1-2	-	once	TRBV2	CASSLYGAGANYGYTF	TGTGCCAGCAGCCTCTACGGGGCGGGGGCTAACTATGGCTACACCTTC
TRBJ2-7	-	-	TRBV7-9	CASTHGGPTSYEQYF	TGTGCCAGCACCCACGGGGGACCTACCTCCTACGAGCAGTACTTC
TRBJ1-1	TRBD1	-	TRBV2	CASTKDRGRTEAFF	TGTGCCAGCACCAAGGACAGGGGGAGGACTGAAGCTTTCTTT